These T cell receptor beta chains were read from a single sample in a study of blood T cell repertoires in COVID-19. Data came from immunoSEQ multiplex PCR; TCRdb stores just in-frame clones and leaves some out. The data show tens of thousands of clones, approximately 89% seen once. The sequencing input was peripheral blood. The receptors shown here come from a human donor in a cohort sampled during active COVID-19. The CDR3 runs from the conserved cysteine through the conserved F or W. A D gene is named only where the DNA matches it firmly. Part of the rows lack a size; the others show once, few, many or a class for expanded clones.

j_call: TRBJ2-3; v_call: TRBV18; clone_size: .; d_call: .; cdr3_nt: TGTGCCAGCTCACCTCCTCCCAGGCCACGAAGCACAGATACGCAGTATTTT; cdr3_aa: CASSPPPRPRSTDTQYF
j_call: TRBJ2-1; v_call: TRBV5-5; clone_size: .; d_call: TRBD2; cdr3_nt: TGTGCCAGCAGCGCGCTAGCGGGCACCGTCTACAATGAGCAGTTCTTC; cdr3_aa: CASSALAGTVYNEQFF
j_call: TRBJ1-1; v_call: TRBV20-1; clone_size: .; d_call: .; cdr3_nt: TGCAGTGCTAGTGGTGGGCCCACTGAAGCTTTCTTT; cdr3_aa: CSASGGPTEAFF
j_call: TRBJ1-5; v_call: TRBV2; clone_size: .; d_call: .; cdr3_nt: TGTGCCAGCAGTGAAGAGGGGCAGCCCCAGCATTTT; cdr3_aa: CASSEEGQPQHF
j_call: TRBJ2-7; v_call: TRBV12-3/TRBV12-4; clone_size: .; d_call: .; cdr3_nt: TGTGCCAGCAGTTTAGTAGGGGTCCACGAGCAGTACTTC; cdr3_aa: CASSLVGVHEQYF
j_call: TRBJ1-4; v_call: TRBV30; clone_size: .; d_call: TRBD1; cdr3_nt: TGTGCCTGGAGCCGGGACAGGGAAACAAAACTGTTTTTT; cdr3_aa: CAWSRDRETKLFF
j_call: TRBJ1-4; v_call: TRBV11-2; clone_size: .; d_call: .; cdr3_nt: TGTGCCAGCAGCTTAGATAGTGAAAAACTGTTTTTT; cdr3_aa: CASSLDSEKLFF
j_call: TRBJ1-4; v_call: TRBV4-1; clone_size: .; d_call: TRBD1; cdr3_nt: TGCGCCAGCAGCCAAGATAGGACCGGGACAGCCGCAACTAATGAAAAACTGTTTTTT; cdr3_aa: CASSQDRTGTAATNEKLFF
j_call: TRBJ2-1; v_call: TRBV18; clone_size: .; d_call: TRBD2; cdr3_nt: TGTGCCAGCTCCCTCTCCCCTCTAGCGGGGGCCAACAATGAGCAGTTCTTC; cdr3_aa: CASSLSPLAGANNEQFF
j_call: TRBJ1-1; v_call: TRBV29-1; clone_size: .; d_call: .; cdr3_nt: TGCAGCGTTGAAGTCAGGGAGGGCACTGAAGCTTTCTTT; cdr3_aa: CSVEVREGTEAFF
j_call: TRBJ1-2; v_call: TRBV2; clone_size: .; d_call: .; cdr3_nt: TGTGCCAGCAGTGCGGGAAATGGCTACACCTTC; cdr3_aa: CASSAGNGYTF
j_call: TRBJ1-2; v_call: TRBV27; clone_size: .; d_call: .; cdr3_nt: TGTGCCAGCAGTTTTGGGTCCCCACAGGGCTATGGCTACACCTTC; cdr3_aa: CASSFGSPQGYGYTF
j_call: TRBJ1-6; v_call: TRBV5-1; clone_size: once; d_call: .; cdr3_nt: TGCGCCAGCAGCCGAGACGGGAACTCCCCGACATCACCCCTCCACTTT; cdr3_aa: CASSRDGNSPTSPLHF
j_call: TRBJ1-1; v_call: TRBV18; clone_size: .; d_call: .; cdr3_nt: TGTGCCAGCTCACCCCCGAGGGGGGGGAACACTGAAGCTTTCTTT; cdr3_aa: CASSPPRGGNTEAFF
j_call: TRBJ1-1; v_call: TRBV5-5; clone_size: .; d_call: .; cdr3_nt: TGTGCCAGCAGCTTGGATGGGGCCGAGGTCGCTGAAGCTTTCTTT; cdr3_aa: CASSLDGAEVAEAFF
j_call: TRBJ2-7; v_call: TRBV9; clone_size: .; d_call: .; cdr3_nt: TGTGCCAGCAGCGTAGAGCGAGGGGAGCAGTACTTC; cdr3_aa: CASSVERGEQYF
j_call: TRBJ2-2; v_call: TRBV5-4; clone_size: .; d_call: TRBD1; cdr3_nt: TGTGCCAGCAGCTCCGGGACAGGGGGCGCCGCCGGGGAGCTGTTTTTT; cdr3_aa: CASSSGTGGAAGELFF
j_call: TRBJ1-5; v_call: TRBV6-5; clone_size: .; d_call: .; cdr3_nt: TGTGCCAGCAGGGCAGGGGCCTTCCTCAATCAGCCCCAGCATTTT; cdr3_aa: CASRAGAFLNQPQHF
j_call: TRBJ1-6; v_call: TRBV6-5; clone_size: .; d_call: .; cdr3_nt: TGTGCCAGCAGAACGGACTTAGGACATAATTCACCCCTCCACTTT; cdr3_aa: CASRTDLGHNSPLHF
j_call: TRBJ2-7; v_call: TRBV18; clone_size: .; d_call: .; cdr3_nt: TGTGCCAGCTCACTGCCGACACTTACCTACGAGCAGTACTTC; cdr3_aa: CASSLPTLTYEQYF
j_call: TRBJ2-3; v_call: TRBV11-2; clone_size: .; d_call: .; cdr3_nt: TGTGCCAGCAGCCAAACAGATACGCAGTATTTT; cdr3_aa: CASSQTDTQYF
j_call: TRBJ1-4; v_call: TRBV6-1; clone_size: .; d_call: TRBD1; cdr3_nt: TGTGCCAGCAGTGTAGGGGACAGGGCAGCAACTAATGAAAAACTGTTTTTT; cdr3_aa: CASSVGDRAATNEKLFF
j_call: TRBJ2-1; v_call: TRBV7-8; clone_size: .; d_call: .; cdr3_nt: TGTGCCAGCAGCTTAGGGGCCCTCAATGAGCAGTTCTTC; cdr3_aa: CASSLGALNEQFF
j_call: TRBJ1-1; v_call: TRBV6-2/TRBV6-3; clone_size: .; d_call: TRBD1; cdr3_nt: TGTGCCAGCAGCGTGACAGGGTCCACTGAAGCTTTCTTT; cdr3_aa: CASSVTGSTEAFF
j_call: TRBJ2-4; v_call: TRBV7-2; clone_size: .; d_call: TRBD1; cdr3_nt: TGTGCCAGCAGCCCGCGACAGGGGACCAAAAACATTCAGTACTTC; cdr3_aa: CASSPRQGTKNIQYF
j_call: TRBJ2-2; v_call: TRBV28; clone_size: .; d_call: TRBD1; cdr3_nt: TGTGCCAGCAGGACGACAGGGATGAACACCGGGGAGCTGTTTTTT; cdr3_aa: CASRTTGMNTGELFF
j_call: TRBJ1-3; v_call: TRBV6-5; clone_size: .; d_call: .; cdr3_nt: TGTGCCAGCAGTTACTCGCAGGCGTCTGGAAACACCATATATTTT; cdr3_aa: CASSYSQASGNTIYF
j_call: TRBJ2-2; v_call: TRBV30; clone_size: once; d_call: TRBD2; cdr3_nt: TGTGCCTGGCGGGGGCGGGGGGCCGTTAACACCGGGGAGCTGTTTTTT; cdr3_aa: CAWRGRGAVNTGELFF
j_call: TRBJ1-2; v_call: TRBV7-9; clone_size: few; d_call: TRBD1; cdr3_nt: TGTGCCAGTGTTCCGGGACAGGGGTCCTATGGCTACACCTTC; cdr3_aa: CASVPGQGSYGYTF
j_call: TRBJ2-1; v_call: TRBV19; clone_size: .; d_call: .; cdr3_nt: TGTGCCAGTAGTATAGGAAGGGAGAACAATGAGCAGTTCTTC; cdr3_aa: CASSIGRENNEQFF
j_call: TRBJ2-7; v_call: TRBV19; clone_size: few; d_call: TRBD1; cdr3_nt: TGTGCCAGTAGTAGGACAGGGTACAGCCTTGACGAGCAGTACTTC; cdr3_aa: CASSRTGYSLDEQYF
j_call: TRBJ1-6; v_call: TRBV12-3/TRBV12-4; clone_size: .; d_call: TRBD1; cdr3_nt: TGTGCCAGCAGCCTGGACAGGTTCTCACCCCTCCACTTT; cdr3_aa: CASSLDRFSPLHF
j_call: TRBJ2-6; v_call: TRBV19; clone_size: once; d_call: .; cdr3_nt: TGTGCCAGTAGTTTCCAGAATACCGGGGCCAACGTCCTGACTTTC; cdr3_aa: CASSFQNTGANVLTF
j_call: TRBJ2-7; v_call: TRBV5-1; clone_size: .; d_call: .; cdr3_nt: TGCGCCAGCAGCTTGTCTTCTAGCCGCGTCGACGAGCAGTACTTC; cdr3_aa: CASSLSSSRVDEQYF
j_call: TRBJ1-5; v_call: TRBV19; clone_size: .; d_call: TRBD1; cdr3_nt: TGTGCCAGTCACCCCTTGGGACAGGAAAAGAGTCAGCCCCAGCATTTT; cdr3_aa: CASHPLGQEKSQPQHF
j_call: TRBJ2-7; v_call: TRBV18; clone_size: .; d_call: TRBD1; cdr3_nt: TGTGCCAGCTCGCCAGGGACAGGGGGAGGCTACGAGCAGTACTTC; cdr3_aa: CASSPGTGGGYEQYF
j_call: TRBJ2-5; v_call: TRBV15; clone_size: .; d_call: .; cdr3_nt: TGTGCCACCAGCGGCCGGGGTGTTGAGACCCAGTACTTC; cdr3_aa: CATSGRGVETQYF